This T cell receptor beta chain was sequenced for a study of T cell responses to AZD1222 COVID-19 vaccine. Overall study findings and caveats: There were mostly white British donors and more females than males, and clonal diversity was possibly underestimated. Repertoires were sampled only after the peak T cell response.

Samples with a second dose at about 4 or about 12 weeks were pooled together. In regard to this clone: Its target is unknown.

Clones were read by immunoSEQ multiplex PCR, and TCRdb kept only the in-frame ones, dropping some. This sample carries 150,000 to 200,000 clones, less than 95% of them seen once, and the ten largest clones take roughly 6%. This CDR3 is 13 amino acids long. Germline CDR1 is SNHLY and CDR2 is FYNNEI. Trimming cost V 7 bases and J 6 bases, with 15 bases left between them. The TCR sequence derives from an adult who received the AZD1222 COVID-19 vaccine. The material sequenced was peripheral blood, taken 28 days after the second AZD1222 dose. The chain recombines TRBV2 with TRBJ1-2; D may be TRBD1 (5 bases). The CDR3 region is CASIGREFDGYTF. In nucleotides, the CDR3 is TGTGCCAGCATAGGCAGGGAGTTTGATGGCTACACCTTC.